This TCR beta chain comes out of a study of blood T cell repertoires in COVID-19. At the level of the study: The origin of the acute and convalescent COVID-19 samples was the United States, Italy and Spain. Nucleic acid was either cDNA or gDNA, and it came from T cells, B-cell-depleted T cells, or PBMCs.

Authors' analysis steps: Reference gene primer amplification yielded estimated nucleated cell counts. The table came from immunoSEQ multiplex PCR; TCRdb's copy has only in-frame clones and leaves some out. That table supplies the V and J calls and clone size; D and trimming were determined from the DNA. The table lists 200,000 or so clones, roughly 80% of them singletons. Germline V CDR1 and CDR2: LGHDT, YNNKEL (reference sequence). V lost 3 bases, J lost 1 base, and 14 bases lay in between. The CDR3 contains 16 residues. This chain uses TRBV3-1 (or the pseudogene TRBV3-2) with TRBJ2-3; D gene unclear. Sequenced: peripheral blood. The source is a man in his 60s with active or convalescent COVID-19. CDR3 DNA: TGTGCCAGCAGCCAGCAAACCCAGAGGCGCACAGATACGCAGTATTTT. This sequence encodes CASSQQTQRRTDTQYF.